What follows describes a single T cell receptor beta chain. The specificity of this receptor is unknown. No base quality values were provided; no much bigger clone lies one nucleotide off. These data originate in a study of T cells in Graves' hyperthyroidism and ophthalmopathy (dated by TCRdb to the late 2010s). Study-level background: Peripheral blood was collected at initial diagnosis, before any treatment. TCR V-J signatures able to tell the groups apart were searched for in a discovery cohort of around 95 patients, of whom roughly 42 had Graves' ophthalmopathy and 57 had stable Graves' hyperthyroidism. Prospective prediction of ophthalmopathy was tested in an independent validation cohort consisting of 18 to 20 hyperthyroidism patients and some 17 patients who later progressed to ophthalmopathy. The 80 to 100 discovery patients were randomly divided into training and test sets at a 7:3 ratio. In addition, the study compared T-cell repertoires in thyroid tissue and in blood from several Graves' hyperthyroidism patients. Once sampling was done, hyperthyroidism patients were given methimazole at a starting dose of 30 mg daily, whereas ophthalmopathy patients were given high-dose intravenous methylprednisolone. The paper reports TCR Vbeta CDR3 sequencing of over 120 peripheral blood samples: approximately 41 ophthalmopathy, over 70 hyperthyroidism and around 17 progressor patients. Here is what the overall study found, with its caveats: Blood samples also contained most of the expanded thyroid clonotypes (frequency above 0.001), which suggests that blood repertoires may reflect thyroid immune responses. No statistical method was used to fix the sample size in advance, and group allocation was not hidden from the investigators. In validation, progression to ophthalmopathy was predicted by the model with 70.59% sensitivity and roughly 76% specificity, a median of 6.5 months before onset. A model built on a 13 V-J signature distinguished ophthalmopathy from stable hyperthyroidism, reaching roughly 88% sensitivity and 81.08% specificity in cross-validation and 80%/75% in testing.

Graves' hyperthyroidism was defined as stable when no progression to ophthalmopathy occurred over 18 months of follow-up. Hyperthyroidism patients were aged 18 to 65 years and newly diagnosed, with disease duration of less than 2 months. Patients with uncontrolled infections, other autoimmune diseases, pregnancy or lactation were excluded. Diagnoses were established on the basis of clinical symptoms, serum thyroxine and TRAb, thyroid ultrasound, and orbital computed tomography. Ficoll-Paque density gradient centrifugation was used to isolate PBMCs from 8.5 to 10 ml of fresh peripheral blood. Total RNA was extracted with Trizol reagent, and quality was checked on an Agilent 2100 Bioanalyzer. TCR beta CDR3 regions were amplified from RNA transcripts. The TCR CDR3 was subjected to a first round of RT-PCR using the HTBI primer set and the Qiagen OneStep RT-PCR kit. Libraries were constructed in a second round of multiplex PCR, after which size selection and purification were performed. Paired-end sequencing of the libraries was performed with 100 bp reads on an Illumina HiSeq2000. In the original analysis: SOAPnuke was used to process the raw data, removing reads that contained adapters or uncalled bases, had a mean Phred below 15, or lacked an exact match to the constant primer or identifier. High-quality paired reads were merged with COPE v1.2.5, and unique nucleotide sequences were defined as clonotypes. Clonotypes were aligned to IMGT TRBV, TRBD and TRBJ reference segments using MiTCR v1.1. Only V-J combinations with frequency above 0.0001, covering about 99% of repertoires, were analysed. A TCS score was defined as the ratio between F50 (clonal expansion) and ExV (chaos), using BLOSUM62-based TCRdist between CDR3 peptides within each V-J. Welch's t-statistics and random forest reduced several hundred V-J features to about 12, which were used in a naive Bayes classifier (R e1071). The similarity between thyroid and blood repertoires was quantified using the Morisita-Horn index. TCRdb itself trimmed the public reads at Q25 with fastp, ran MiXCR and retained productive beta chains. All rows with the same CDR3 protein become a single entry with the most common DNA and genes. The V and J calls here are based on TCRdb, not the publication. The sample records nearly 750,000 distinct CDR3 sequences, under 45% of which are singletons. The ten largest clones add up to around 30% of the sample.

Taken from the germline V gene (reference sequence), the CDR1 and CDR2 loops are SEHNR and FQNEAQ. Ends trimmed: V by 6 bases, J by 5 bases; bases unmatched to a gene: 12. Its CDR3 holds 16 amino acids, cysteine through phenylalanine. The entry retains the CDR3 DNA only, 48 bases that are in frame from base 1. Material: blood. This chain joins TRBV7-9 to TRBJ1-5; TRBD1 aligns with 8 central bases. This receptor was taken from a woman in her 40s with Graves' hyperthyroidism. The sequence in DNA is TGTGCCAGCAGGAGACTGGACAGGGTAATGGATCAGCCCCAGCATTTT. Its coded protein is CASRRLDRVMDQPQHF.